The 22 T cell receptor beta chains below were found in one sample sequenced in a study of tissue T cells after allogeneic stem cell transplantation. The repertoire was sequenced with immunoSEQ multiplex PCR; TCRdb's copy has only in-frame clones and lacks some. The sample records 8,000 to 8,500 clones, roughly half being singletons. Time point of the sample: mouse harvest day 7 after allogeneic transplant. Mouse grafts combined 10^7 T-cell-depleted bone marrow cells with 10^6 splenic CD5+ T cells. Sequencing was carried out using gut tissue. These receptors came from a female BALB/c mouse given C57BL/6 T cells with graft-versus-host disease after an allogeneic hematopoietic cell transplant.

As for this clone: Each gene name is a mouse one. Sequencing ends 1 residue short of the CDR3 end; the germline J gene provides the rest. Additional DNA sequences in this sample encode the identical CDR3. This chain joins TRBV26 and TRBJ1-3; D might be TRBD1 (5 bases). Per germline, CDR1 KGHPV and CDR2 FQNQEV (reference sequence). Deletions cut 3 bases from V and 0 bases from J, with 6 bases between. This CDR3 region has 14 residues. The sequenced CDR3 bases are TGTGCCAGCAGTCTACAGGATTCTGGAAATACGCTCTAT. It is translated as CASSLQDSGNTLY. The complete CDR3 sequence is CASSLQDSGNTLYF.

Notes on this clone: The gene symbols are mouse symbols. Read sequence stops 1 residue before the CDR3 end, and the germline J gene provides the missing end. V usage is TRBV1 and J usage is TRBJ2-5; tentative D call: TRBD2 (6 bases). The CDR3 length is 14 residues. Germline V CDR1 and CDR2: NSQYPW, LRSPGD (reference sequence). V was clipped by 2 bases and J by 4 bases, with 10 bases between them. CDR3 region: CTCSAPGGEDTQYF. CDR3 bases read: TGCACCTGCAGTGCACCGGGGGGTGAAGACACCCAGTAC.

Notes on this clone: Genes here carry mouse names. The missing CDR3 end, 1 residue past where the read stops, is filled in from the germline J gene. The chain has TRBV12-2 and TRBJ2-7; 13 nucleotides align to TRBD2. J lost 5 bases, V lost 0 bases, and 3 bases had no gene match. Germline CDR1 SGHLS, CDR2 HYDKME. The CDR3 is 15 residues long. Here the CDR3 reads CASSLEGTGGDEQYF. CDR3 DNA (partial): TGTGCCAGCTCTCTCGAGGGGACTGGGGGGGATGAACAGTAC.

For this clone: The germline and genes are mouse ones. The read ends 1 residue before the CDR3 terminus; that terminus is restored from the germline J gene. This sequence joins TRBV20 and TRBJ2-4; D call uncertain. This CDR3 contains 13 residues. V shed 0 bases and J shed 5 bases, with 9 bases lying between them. Germline values: CDR1 GFQATS, CDR2 STVNSAI. Partial CDR3 DNA: TGTGGTGCTAGGGAGACAAAACTAAACACCTTGTAC. Its translation: CGARETKLNTLY. The whole CDR3 protein reads CGARETKLNTLYF. Full variable domain (remainder filled in from reference TRBV20 and TRBJ2-4): GALVYQYPRRTICKSGTSMRMECQAVGFQATSVAWYRQSPQKTFELIALSTVNSAIKYEQNFTQEKFPISHPNLSFSSMTVLNAYLEDRGLYLCGARETKLNTLYFGAGTRLSVL.

In this sample, this clone turned up a few times. The gene names given are mouse names. CDR3 in amino acids: CASSPQGAGEQYF. The part of the CDR3 DNA that was read is TGTGCCAGCAGCCCACAGGGGGCTGGTGAACAGTAC. The chain couples TRBV3 to TRBJ2-7; 9 nucleotides agree with TRBD1. The sequence runs out 1 residue before the end of the CDR3; the remainder is reconstructed from the germline J gene. The CDR3 loop spans 13 amino acids. V lost 5 bases to trimming and J lost 6 bases; unmatched junction nucleotides: 5. Germline V gene lookup returns CDR1 SNHLY and CDR2 FYNGKV (reference sequence). Based on the CDR3 plus reference TRBV3 and TRBJ2-7, the full variable domain is GPKVLQIPSHQIIDMGQMVTLNCDPVSNHLYFYWYKQILGQQMEFLVNFYNGKVMEKSKLFKDQFSVERPDGSYFTLKIQPTALEDSAVYFCASSPQGAGEQYFGPGTRLTVL.

Note on this clone: Gene labels here are mouse ones. The read ends 1 residue early relative to the CDR3; the germline J gene fills the gap. The V call is TRBV26, the J call TRBJ1-1; no clear D. This CDR3 is 13 amino acids long. The V gene lost 0 bases and the J gene lost 2 bases, with 4 bases spanning the gap. Germline loops: CDR1 KGHPV, CDR2 FQNQEV (reference sequence). The CDR3: CASSLSGNTEVFF. CDR3 DNA (partial): TGTGCCAGCAGTCTGTCGGGCAACACAGAAGTCTTC.

Concerning this clone itself: Mouse germline and gene names are used. With the read ending 1 residue before the CDR3 end, the germline J gene is used to fill in that end. The V gene is TRBV12-1, the J gene TRBJ2-7; 8 bases line up with TRBD2. The CDR3 extends over 14 amino acids. Germline V gene data show CDR1 as SGHSN and CDR2 as HYEKVE. The V gene end was trimmed by 0 bases and the J gene end by 5 bases; junction bases not matched to a gene: 5. The CDR3 bases that were read are TGTGCCAGCTCTCTCGGGGGGGCGCGGGATGAACAGTAC. Its translation is CASSLGGARDEQY. The full CDR3 protein reads CASSLGGARDEQYF.

To note about this clone: Gene names are mouse gene names. The read halts 1 residue ahead of the CDR3 end, with the missing end drawn from the germline J gene. The chain uses TRBV26 and TRBJ1-1; perhaps TRBD1 as D (5 bases). The germline V gene encodes CDR1 KGHPV and CDR2 FQNQEV (reference sequence). CDR3 length equals 13 residues. V was clipped by 6 bases and J by 3 bases, with 11 bases between them. The sequenced CDR3 bases are TGTGCCAGCAGCCGCGACAGCTACACAGAAGTCTTC. Encoded protein: CASSRDSYTEVF. The whole CDR3 protein reads CASSRDSYTEVFF.

Regarding this clone: Gene and germline names: mouse. Read sequence stops 1 residue before the CDR3 end, and the germline J gene provides the missing end. This chain uses TRBV26 with TRBJ1-4, with 11 bases identical to TRBD1. Germline lookup yields CDR1 KGHPV and CDR2 FQNQEV (reference sequence). After removal of 6 bases from V and 4 bases from J, the junction contained 1 base not matched to a gene. This CDR3 spans 14 amino acids. The DNA read from the CDR3 is TGTGCCAGCAGCGGGACAGGGGGCAACGAAAGATTATTT. It translates to CASSGTGGNERLF. In full, the CDR3 is CASSGTGGNERLFF.

This clone occurred once. Mouse gene names and germline throughout. The read ends 1 residue before the CDR3 terminus; that terminus is restored from the germline J gene. The chain joins TRBV13-1 to TRBJ2-2, with TRBD2 matching 10 bases. Germline trimming cut 4 bases from V and 1 base from J; bases unmatched to any gene: 1. Germline CDR1 and CDR2: NSHNY and SYGAGN. The CDR3 has 15 residues. CDR3 DNA (partial): TGTGCCAGCAGTCGGGACTGGGGAAACACCGGGCAGCTCTAC. This translates into CASSRDWGNTGQLY. The whole CDR3 region reads CASSRDWGNTGQLYF.

About this clone: Genes and germline are mouse. The CDR3 end is not reached by the read, which stops 1 residue before it; the germline J gene fills it in. V is TRBV3 and J is TRBJ1-1; a weak D match, TRBD1 (6 bases). Germline V gives CDR1 SNHLY, CDR2 FYNGKV (reference sequence). This CDR3 contains 13 residues. Trimming took 5 bases from V and 0 from J, leaving 7 bases between them. CDR3 DNA (partial): TGTGCCAGCAGCCGGACAGCAAACACAGAAGTCTTC. It encodes CASSRTANTEVF. The whole CDR3 sequence reads CASSRTANTEVFF.

A remark on this clone: Gene labels here are mouse ones. With the read ending 1 residue before the CDR3 end, the germline J gene is used to fill in that end. The rearrangement uses TRBV26 and TRBJ1-6; 8 positions agree with TRBD1. TRBJ1-6 carries the ORF label, with uncertain function. Trimming cost V 4 bases and J 7 bases; bases outside gene matches: 3. The CDR3 has 14 amino acids. The germline CDR1 and CDR2 sequences are KGHPV and FQNQEV (reference sequence). Incomplete CDR3 DNA: TGTGCCAGCAGTCCACAGGGGGGGAATTCGCCCCTCTAC. Amino acids: CASSPQGGNSPLY. The CDR3 in its entirety is CASSPQGGNSPLYF.

To note about this clone: Germline and genes here are mouse. The read gets to within 1 residue of the CDR3 end, and the germline J gene fills in the rest. V gene TRBV26 combines with J gene TRBJ1-1, with D uncertain. Looked up from germline, CDR1 is KGHPV and CDR2 is FQNQEV (reference sequence). V shed 3 bases and J shed 1 base, with 6 bases lying between them. The CDR3 has 13 amino acids. The part of the CDR3 DNA that was read is TGTGCCAGCAGTCTAAGGGTAAACACAGAAGTCTTC. This sequence encodes CASSLRVNTEVF. The full CDR3 protein reads CASSLRVNTEVFF. Based on the CDR3 plus reference TRBV26 and TRBJ1-1, the full variable domain is NSKVIQTPRYLVKGQGQKAKMRCIPEKGHPVVFWYQQNKNNEFKFLINFQNQEVLQQIDMTEKRFSAECPSNSPCSLEIQSSEAGDSALYLCASSLRVNTEVFFGKGTRLTVV.

Remarks on this clone: Genes here carry mouse names. The missing CDR3 end, 1 residue past where the read stops, is filled in from the germline J gene. Other DNA sequences from this sample encode an identical CDR3 as well. The chain employs TRBV26 and TRBJ2-1; 7 bases align to TRBD1. This CDR3 is 13 amino acids long. With V trimmed by 3 bases and J by 4 bases, 0 bases remained unmatched. Germline loops: CDR1 KGHPV, CDR2 FQNQEV (reference sequence). The CDR3 reads CASSLQGYAEQFF. The CDR3 bases that were read are TGTGCCAGCAGTCTACAGGGGTATGCTGAGCAGTTC.

This clone is medium-sized (0.01 to 0.1%) within its sample. The genes are named according to mouse. Read coverage stops 1 residue before the CDR3 terminus; the germline J gene supplies the remainder. J is TRBJ1-4 and V is TRBV16; D is uncertain. V was shortened by 0 bases and J by 4 bases, with 3 bases between the two germline ends. The CDR3 contains 13 residues. CDR1 is SGHSA, CDR2 FRNQAP, per germline. This chain's CDR3 is CASSLDRNERLFF. CDR3 DNA (partial): TGTGCAAGCAGCTTAGATCGCAACGAAAGATTATTT.

Remarks on this clone: Gene labels here are mouse ones. The CDR3 end is not reached by the read, which stops 1 residue before it; the germline J gene fills it in. The chain joins TRBV14 to TRBJ2-7, with 12 positions matching TRBD1. The CDR3 covers 14 residues. Germline V lookup: CDR1 SGHDT, CDR2 FRDEAV. V trimming: 5 bases; J trimming: 7 bases; junction bases outside the gene matches: 7. The covered CDR3 bases are TGTGCCAGCAGCCTGGGACAGGGGGCGAAAGAACAGTAC. Translating it yields CASSLGQGAKEQY. The whole CDR3 region reads CASSLGQGAKEQYF.

This clone was counted only a few times. The listed genes are named as in mouse. The read ends 1 residue before the CDR3 terminus; that terminus is restored from the germline J gene. The V and J genes are TRBV3 and TRBJ1-4; TRBD1 agrees at 7 bases. After removal of 5 bases from V and 2 bases from J, the junction contained 5 bases not matched to a gene. This CDR3 spans 15 amino acids. CDR1 is SNHLY and CDR2 is FYNGKV in the germline V gene (reference sequence). The CDR3 DNA, read in part, is TGTGCCAGCAGCCCTCGACAGGGCTCCAACGAAAGATTATTT. The encoded protein is CASSPRQGSNERLF. The CDR3, in full, reads CASSPRQGSNERLFF.

This clone was observed a handful of times. These gene names are mouse names. With the read ending 1 residue before the CDR3 end, the germline J gene is used to fill in that end. The genes are TRBV5 and TRBJ1-1, with 7 bases aligning to TRBD1. This CDR3 has 14 amino acids. Germline loops: CDR1 LGHNA, CDR2 YNLKQL (reference sequence). Losses at the gene ends were 3 bases for V and 0 bases for J; bases not matched to a gene: 1. The CDR3 spells CASSQGQPNTEVFF. Partial CDR3 DNA: TGTGCCAGCAGCCAGGGACAGCCAAACACAGAAGTCTTC.

A note on this clone: Mouse germline and gene names are used. The observed sequence ends 1 residue before the CDR3 terminus, with the missing tail filled in from the germline J gene. This chain joins TRBV12-2 and TRBJ2-4; the D gene could be TRBD1 or TRBD2 (6 bases each). The CDR3 has 16 residues. Germline loops: CDR1 SGHLS, CDR2 HYDKME. Trimming shortened V by 0 bases and J by 0 bases, and 12 bases separated the two germline ends. The sequenced part of the CDR3 DNA is TGTGCCAGCTCTCTCGAAGGGGGGACTAGTCAAAACACCTTGTAC. Its translation is CASSLEGGTSQNTLY. The full CDR3 protein is CASSLEGGTSQNTLYF.

As to this clone: Gene names are mouse gene names. The read gets to within 1 residue of the CDR3 end, and the germline J gene fills in the rest. This rearrangement joins TRBV12-1 to TRBJ2-2; either TRBD1 or TRBD2 may supply D (5 bases each). CDR1 and CDR2 (germline): SGHSN, HYEKVE. V was trimmed by 0 bases and J by 6 bases, leaving 7 bases between them. The CDR3 covers 13 residues. The sequenced part of the CDR3 DNA is TGTGCCAGCTCTCTCCGGGGACCCGGGCAGCTCTAC. Translating it yields CASSLRGPGQLY. The full-length CDR3 reads as CASSLRGPGQLYF.

This clone is categorized as medium-sized. Genes and germline come from the mouse. The missing CDR3 end, 1 residue past where the read stops, is filled in from the germline J gene. The chain couples TRBV5 to TRBJ2-7, with 10 bases fitting TRBD2. V lost 0 bases and J lost 7; bases outside the gene matches: 6. Germline V gives CDR1 LGHNA, CDR2 YNLKQL (reference sequence). The CDR3 covers 15 residues. The covered CDR3 bases are TGTGCCAGCAGCCAAGACTGGGGGGGCGCGAGAGAACAGTAC. Its protein product is CASSQDWGGAREQY. The whole CDR3 protein is CASSQDWGGAREQYF.

Remarks on this clone: Germline and genes here are mouse. The CDR3 end falls 1 residue outside the read, so it is completed with the germline J gene. The V gene is TRBV26, the J gene TRBJ1-6; D might be TRBD1 (6 bases). TRBJ1-6 is an open reading frame, and its role is uncertain. This CDR3 region has 14 residues. Germline CDR1 and CDR2: KGHPV and FQNQEV (reference sequence). Trimming removed 2 bases from V and 8 bases from J, with 10 bases in between. CDR3 DNA (partial): TGTGCCAGCAGTCTGGCAGGGGCGGATTCGCCCCTCTAC. This sequence encodes CASSLAGADSPLY. The CDR3 reads in full as CASSLAGADSPLYF.